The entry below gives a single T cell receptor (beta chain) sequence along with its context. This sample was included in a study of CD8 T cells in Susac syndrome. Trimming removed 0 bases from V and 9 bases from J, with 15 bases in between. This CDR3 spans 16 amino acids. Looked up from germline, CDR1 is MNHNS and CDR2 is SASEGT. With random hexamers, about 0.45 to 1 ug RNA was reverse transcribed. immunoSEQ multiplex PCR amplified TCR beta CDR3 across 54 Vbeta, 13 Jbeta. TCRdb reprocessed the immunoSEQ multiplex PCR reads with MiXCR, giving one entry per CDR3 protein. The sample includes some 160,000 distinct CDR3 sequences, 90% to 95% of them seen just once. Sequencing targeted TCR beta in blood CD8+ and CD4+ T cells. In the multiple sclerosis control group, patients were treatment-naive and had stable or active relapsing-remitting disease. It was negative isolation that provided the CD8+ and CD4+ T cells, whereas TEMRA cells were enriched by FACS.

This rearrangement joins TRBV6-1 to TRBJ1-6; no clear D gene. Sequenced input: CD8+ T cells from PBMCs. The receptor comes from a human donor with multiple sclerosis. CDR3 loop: CASSEAKSLLFSPLHF. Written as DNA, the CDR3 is TGTGCCAGCAGTGAAGCGAAGAGCCTACTGTTTTCACCCCTCCACTTT.